Shown below are 31 T cell receptor beta chains from a single sample sequenced in a study of shared clonotypes between healthy human individuals (dated by TCRdb to 2018 to 2021). The method behind the library was the immunoSEQ multiplex PCR assay. The table was pulled from immuneACCESS by TCRdb, which kept in-frame rearrangements only. Such tables lose some clones; where checked, under half of the loss comes from unresolved V genes, and the rest has no known cause. Here the sample has 550,000 to 800,000 clones; about 90% occur a single time. The leading ten clones occupy 34% of the sample. Sequenced material: memory CD8+ T cells from PBMCs. This specimen's cell subset or site label, per the study, means: CD45RO+ cells pooled with CCR7-negative TemRA cells. These receptors were obtained from a man between 18 and 29 years old in good health. Some clones in this sample may be carry-over from other donors' samples.

The chain employs TRBV6-5 and TRBJ2-1; TRBD1 might be the D (5 bases). Germline V gives CDR1 MNHEY, CDR2 SVGAGI. Deletions cut 1 base from V and 7 bases from J, with 11 bases between. The CDR3 contains 14 residues. For the CDR3, the DNA is TGTGCCAGCAGTTACTTGGGGCGGCGAAATGAGCAGTTCTTC. Its protein product is CASSYLGRRNEQFF.

J is TRBJ1-1 and V is TRBV5-6; 8 bases line up with TRBD1. Trimming cost V 7 bases and J 6 bases; bases outside gene matches: 2. Germline V gene data show CDR1 as SGHDT and CDR2 as YYEEEE. CDR3 size: 11 residues. The CDR3: CASYRGSEAFF. For the CDR3, the DNA is TGTGCCAGCTACAGGGGGTCTGAAGCTTTCTTT. Full variable domain (missing parts from reference TRBV5-6 and TRBJ1-1): DAGVTQSPTHLIKTRGQQVTLRCSPKSGHDTVSWYQQALGQGPQFIFQYYEEEERQRGNFPDRFSGHQFPNYSSELNVNALLLGDSALYLCASYRGSEAFFGQGTRLTVV.

The chain combines TRBV6-1 with TRBJ2-7; 8 nucleotides align to TRBD2. This CDR3 is built from 17 residues. Germline CDR1 and CDR2: MNHNS and SASEGT. Losses at the gene ends were 2 bases for V and 0 bases for J; bases not matched to a gene: 9. The CDR3 protein is CASSEFETSESSYEQYF. The CDR3 DNA is TGTGCCAGCAGTGAATTTGAGACTAGCGAAAGCTCCTACGAGCAGTACTTC.

This chain joins TRBV30 and TRBJ2-2; D gene unclear. The CDR3 runs to 11 residues. Per germline, CDR1 GTSNPN and CDR2 SVGIG (reference sequence). The ends were cut back, 2 bases at V and 6 bases at J, with 4 bases in the middle. CDR3 residues: CAWSSSGELFF. DNA for the CDR3: TGTGCCTGGAGTTCGTCCGGGGAGCTGTTTTTT.

The chain joins TRBV5-1 to TRBJ1-1, with TRBD1 identical over 10 bases. Germline CDR1 is SGHRS and CDR2 is YFSETQ. The CDR3 has 15 amino acids. Germline trimming cut 4 bases from V and 6 bases from J; bases unmatched to any gene: 9. CDR3 nucleotides: TGCGCCAGCAGCCCGGGACAGGGGAGTATGCCTGAAGCTTTCTTT. Its translation: CASSPGQGSMPEAFF.

This clone occurred once. The rearrangement uses TRBV7-6 and TRBJ2-1, with D maybe TRBD2 (6 bases). The length of the CDR3 is 14 residues. Trimming took off 3 bases at V and 8 bases at J, with 14 bases between the two ends. Germline V lookup: CDR1 SGHVS, CDR2 FNYEAQ. The CDR3 reads CASSLIGSLDEQFF. The CDR3 DNA is TGTGCCAGCAGCTTGATCGGGAGTCTCGATGAGCAGTTCTTC.

The chain has TRBV30 and TRBJ1-3; D may be TRBD1 (5 bases). The CDR3 contains 13 residues. V was pared by 4 bases and J by 6 bases, with 13 bases between. Germline CDR1 is GTSNPN and CDR2 is SVGIG (reference sequence). The CDR3 here is CAWTHRHSNTIYF. In nucleotides, the CDR3 is TGTGCCTGGACTCACAGGCATTCAAACACCATATATTTT.

The chain links TRBV7-8 to TRBJ2-7; D unresolved. CDR3 size: 14 residues. Trimming shortened V by 2 bases and J by 2 bases, and 10 bases separated the two germline ends. Germline assignment: CDR1 SGHVS and CDR2 FQNEAQ. The CDR3 DNA sequence: TGTGCCAGCAGCTTAAAACCCACCACCTACGAGCAGTACTTC. This codes for CASSLKPTTYEQYF.

Worth noting for this clone: One end of the junction fails to match germline, which may point to a read error. The J gene is TRBJ2-1, the V gene TRBV7-9, with a possible D match to TRBD2 (6 bases). This CDR3 contains 17 residues. Germline CDR1 and CDR2: SEHNR and FQNEAQ (reference sequence). In DNA, the CDR3 is TGTGCCAGCAGCGTAGGCCCGGCGGGGATCTCCTACAGTGAGCAGTTCTTC. Protein: CASSVGPAGISYSEQFF.

The chain uses TRBV19 and TRBJ2-7; D not resolved. Trimming removed 3 bases from V and 2 bases from J, with 11 bases in between. Germline V gene data show CDR1 as LNHDA and CDR2 as SQIVND (reference sequence). The length of the CDR3 is 14 residues. The CDR3 region is CASSMKSATYEQYF. In DNA, the CDR3 is TGTGCCAGTAGTATGAAGTCGGCCACCTACGAGCAGTACTTC.

This chain connects TRBV6-1 to TRBJ1-4, with a tentative D call TRBD1 (5 bases). V gave up 5 bases and J gave up 5 bases, with 9 bases separating them. The germline V gene has CDR1 MNHNS and CDR2 SASEGT. CDR3 length equals 13 residues. CDR3 residues: CASSRGENEKLFF. The DNA of the CDR3 is TGTGCCAGCAGTAGGGGAGAAAATGAAAAACTGTTTTTT.

The V gene is TRBV7-9, the J gene TRBJ2-1; D tentatively fits TRBD1 or TRBD2 (6 bases each). Germline CDR1 is SEHNR and CDR2 is FQNEAQ (reference sequence). The CDR3 loop spans 14 amino acids. The germline V and J ends were trimmed by 6 bases and 6 bases, with 15 bases remaining between them. The CDR3 DNA reads TGTGCCAGCAGAGACAAGGGGGGAATCAATGAGCAGTTCTTC. It encodes CASRDKGGINEQFF.

The table lists this clone with a count of one. The chain is built from TRBV7-2 and TRBJ1-2; unclear D gene. The CDR3 has 16 amino acids. In germline, CDR1 is SGHTA, CDR2 FQGNSA. Trimming cost V 4 bases and J 4 bases, with 19 bases left between them. CDR3 DNA: TGTGCCAGCAGCTCCCCGGACCCCCCGGCGGGCTATGGCTACACCTTC. Its protein is CASSSPDPPAGYGYTF.

The V gene is TRBV10-3, the J gene TRBJ2-3; TRBD2 agrees at 15 bases. In germline, CDR1 is ENHRY, CDR2 SYGVKD. Trimming took 3 bases from V and 0 from J; bases not matched to a gene: 7. CDR3 length: 19 amino acids. As DNA, the CDR3 is TGTGCCATCAGTGACTATGGACTAGCGGGAGGGCTGAGCACAGATACGCAGTATTTT. Its translation is CAISDYGLAGGLSTDTQYF.

The chain recombines TRBV4-1 with TRBJ2-5, with 8 bases that match TRBD2. With the DNA end fitting TRBJ2-7 better, the J assignment may be wrong. CDR3 length: 17 residues. Germline V CDR1 and CDR2: MGHRA, YSYEKL. The CDR3 DNA reads TGCGCCAGCAGCCAAGAGTTTAGAACTAGCGGCTCCTACGAGCAGTACTTC. This sequence encodes CASSQEFRTSGSYEQYF.

The V and J genes are TRBV28 and TRBJ2-7; D gene unclear. Trimming shortened V by 6 bases and J by 6 bases, and 21 bases separated the two germline ends. This CDR3 has 15 residues. CDR1 and CDR2 (germline): MDHEN, SYDVKM. CDR3 DNA sequence: TGTGCCAGCAGCAATCTAGACCCATTTAAGTCCGAGCAGTACTTC. It is translated as CASSNLDPFKSEQYF.

This chain links TRBV7-9 with TRBJ1-1; D gene ambiguous. The CDR3 loop spans 14 amino acids. Germline V gene sequence: CDR1 SEHNR, CDR2 FQNEAQ (reference sequence). V lost 5 bases to trimming and J lost 5 bases, with 15 bases between them. The CDR3 loop is CASSPSGFGTEAFF. CDR3 DNA sequence: TGTGCCAGCAGCCCCTCTGGGTTTGGGACTGAAGCTTTCTTT. The full variable domain, completed using reference TRBV7-9 and TRBJ1-1, is DTGVSQNPRHKITKRGQNVTFRCDPISEHNRLYWYRQTLGQGPEFLTYFQNEAQLEKSRLLSDRFSAERPKGSFSTLEIQRTEQGDSAMYLCASSPSGFGTEAFFGQGTRLTVV.

V and J are TRBV28 and TRBJ2-7; tentatively, D is TRBD1 (6 bases). Trimming removed 5 bases from V and 0 bases from J, with 23 bases in between. CDR1 and CDR2 (germline): MDHEN, SYDVKM. The length of the CDR3 is 18 residues. Here the CDR3 DNA reads TGTGCCAGCAGTCCCACCCGAACGGACAGACTCCCCTCCTACGAGCAGTACTTC. As protein: CASSPTRTDRLPSYEQYF.

The chain couples TRBV29-1 to TRBJ2-1; 8 bases align to TRBD2. Germline V lookup: CDR1 SQVTM, CDR2 ANQGSEA. CDR3 size: 14 residues. V dropped 5 bases and J dropped 0; count of bases not matched to a gene: 3. The CDR3 DNA follows: TGCAGCGTTCCGAGCGGGAGCTCCTACAATGAGCAGTTCTTC. Protein product: CSVPSGSSYNEQFF.

The rearrangement links TRBV6-5 to TRBJ2-1, with TRBD2 matching over 8 bases. V gave up 6 bases and J gave up 0 bases; unmatched junction bases: 1. Germline lookup yields CDR1 MNHEY and CDR2 SVGAGI. The CDR3 covers 14 residues. CDR3 DNA: TGTGCCAGCAGCGGGAGGGCCTCCTACAATGAGCAGTTCTTC. As protein: CASSGRASYNEQFF.

The chain recombines TRBV7-2 with TRBJ2-7; D is unclear. V lost 3 bases and J 0 bases, leaving 9 bases between the germline ends. CDR1 and CDR2 from the germline V gene are SGHTA and FQGNSA. The CDR3 loop spans 14 amino acids. Written as DNA, the CDR3 is TGTGCCAGCAGCTTTCGGAGCATCTCCTACGAGCAGTACTTC. Protein sequence: CASSFRSISYEQYF.

V gene TRBV5-8 combines with J gene TRBJ2-6, with D unresolved. V lost 8 bases, J lost 0 bases, and 15 bases lay in between. The germline CDR1 and CDR2 sequences are SGHTS and YDEGEE. This CDR3 is 16 amino acids long. CDR3: CARAPGLISGANVLTF. Written as DNA, the CDR3 is TGTGCCAGAGCCCCAGGCCTTATCTCTGGGGCCAACGTCCTGACTTTC.

This chain links TRBV19 with TRBJ1-1, with a weak D call TRBD1 (5 bases). This CDR3 is built from 18 residues. Trimming removed 3 bases at V and 5 bases at J, with 25 bases between. The germline gives CDR1 LNHDA, CDR2 SQIVND (reference sequence). The CDR3 region has the DNA TGTGCCAGTAGTATTTGGTCCGGTCGGGACCCCTGGGGTACTGAAGCTTTCTTT. It translates to CASSIWSGRDPWGTEAFF.

The J gene is TRBJ1-1, the V gene TRBV19; TRBD1 is a possible D gene (6 bases). CDR1 and CDR2 from the germline V gene are LNHDA and SQIVND (reference sequence). V lost 10 bases to trimming and J lost 4 bases, with 16 bases between them. This CDR3 contains 13 residues. For the CDR3, the DNA is TGTGCCACCACTCAGGGGTGGTTCACTGAAGCTTTCTTT. Protein product: CATTQGWFTEAFF.

CDR3 residues: CASSPGQGVPWELFF. CDR3 sequence (DNA): TGTGCCAGCAGTCCGGGACAGGGAGTTCCCTGGGAGCTGTTTTTT. The V call is TRBV6-5, the J call TRBJ2-2, with 9 bases identical to TRBD1. This CDR3 has 15 amino acids. The germline V gene has CDR1 MNHEY and CDR2 SVGAGI. Trimming took 5 bases from V and 9 from J; bases not matched to a gene: 10.

This clone was counted ten times or more. DNA for the CDR3: TGTGCCAGTAGTCTCCTTCGAGGGTCGAACACTGAAGCTTTCTTT. Encoded protein: CASSLLRGSNTEAFF. The chain uses TRBV19 and TRBJ1-1; D remains ambiguous. The CDR3 totals 15 residues. Trimming pared 5 bases from V and 1 base from J, leaving 14 bases between. Germline values: CDR1 LNHDA, CDR2 SQIVND (reference sequence).

The chain employs TRBV7-5 and TRBJ1-1; TRBD1 was called by the table and not checked on the DNA. TRBV7-5 represents a pseudogene. This CDR3 has 15 amino acids. CDR3 in amino acids: CVRSRSRGWYTEAFF. The CDR3 DNA is TGTGTCAGAAGCCGAAGCAGGGGGTGGTACACTGAAGCTTTCTTT.

This clone showed up just once. The chain couples TRBV5-4 to TRBJ2-7; the D is unclear. Germline CDR1 is SGHNT and CDR2 is YYREEE (reference sequence). CDR3 length equals 12 residues. Trimming left V 4 bases short and J 3 bases short, with 8 bases between. Written as DNA, the CDR3 is TGTGCCAGCAGCCATAATAACTACGAGCAGTACTTC. Translation: CASSHNNYEQYF.

The chain couples TRBV27 to TRBJ2-7; TRBD2 matches at 14 bases. In germline, CDR1 is MNHEY, CDR2 SMNVEV (reference sequence). V shed 0 bases and J 6 bases; nucleotides not matched to a gene: 1. The CDR3 covers 15 residues. The CDR3 DNA follows: TGTGCCAGCAGTTTATCGACTAGCGGGAGGGGCGAGCAGTACTTC. Protein sequence: CASSLSTSGRGEQYF.

This chain joins TRBV5-6 and TRBJ2-7; D is uncertain. From germline, CDR1 is SGHDT and CDR2 YYEEEE. V lost 3 bases, J lost 3 bases, and 16 bases lay in between. The CDR3 consists of 15 residues. CDR3 coding DNA: TGTGCCAGCAGCTCCGAGGATAGTCCTTTCTACGAGCAGTACTTC. Translation gives CASSSEDSPFYEQYF. Combining the CDR3 with reference TRBV5-6 and TRBJ2-7 gives the whole variable domain DAGVTQSPTHLIKTRGQQVTLRCSPKSGHDTVSWYQQALGQGPQFIFQYYEEEERQRGNFPDRFSGHQFPNYSSELNVNALLLGDSALYLCASSSEDSPFYEQYFGPGTRLTVT.

The chain joins TRBV6-1 to TRBJ2-3; TRBD2 might be the D (6 bases). The CDR3 has 15 residues. CDR1 and CDR2 from the germline V gene are MNHNS and SASEGT. V lost 0 bases to trimming and J lost 4 bases, with 11 bases between them. For the CDR3, the DNA is TGTGCCAGCAGTGAAGCGGAGGGCCGGGCAGATACGCAGTATTTT. This codes for CASSEAEGRADTQYF.